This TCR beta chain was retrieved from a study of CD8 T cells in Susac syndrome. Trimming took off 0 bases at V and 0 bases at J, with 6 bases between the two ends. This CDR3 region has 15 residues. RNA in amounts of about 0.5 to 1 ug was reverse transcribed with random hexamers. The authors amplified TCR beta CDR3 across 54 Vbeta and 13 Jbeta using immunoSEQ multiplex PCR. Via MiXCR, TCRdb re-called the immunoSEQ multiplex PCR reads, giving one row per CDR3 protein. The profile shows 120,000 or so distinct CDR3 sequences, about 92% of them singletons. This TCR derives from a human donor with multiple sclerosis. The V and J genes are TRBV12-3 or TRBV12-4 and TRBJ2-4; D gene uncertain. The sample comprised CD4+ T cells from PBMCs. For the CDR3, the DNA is TGTGCCAGCAGTTTAGCGGCCGTAGCCAAAAACATTCAGTACTTC. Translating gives CASSLAAVAKNIQYF.